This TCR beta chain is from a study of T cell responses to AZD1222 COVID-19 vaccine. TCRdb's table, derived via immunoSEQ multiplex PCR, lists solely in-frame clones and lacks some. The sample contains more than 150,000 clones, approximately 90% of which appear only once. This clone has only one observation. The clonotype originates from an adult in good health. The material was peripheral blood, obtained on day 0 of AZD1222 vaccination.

In nucleotides, the CDR3 is TGTGCCAGCAGCCGTCCGGGACTCCCTGGGACCGGGGAGCTGTTTTTT. Protein sequence: CASSRPGLPGTGELFF. V usage is TRBV5-6 and J usage is TRBJ2-2; the D gene is possibly TRBD2 (6 bases). The CDR3 covers 16 residues. Germline loops: CDR1 SGHDT, CDR2 YYEEEE. Trimming cost V 4 bases and J 5 bases, with 18 bases left between them. The full variable domain, with the rest looked up from reference TRBV5-6 and TRBJ2-2, is DAGVTQSPTHLIKTRGQQVTLRCSPKSGHDTVSWYQQALGQGPQFIFQYYEEEERQRGNFPDRFSGHQFPNYSSELNVNALLLGDSALYLCASSRPGLPGTGELFFGEGSRLTVL.